This T cell receptor beta chain originates from a study of T cells in Graves' hyperthyroidism and ophthalmopathy (dated by TCRdb to about 2019). Background on the whole study: Peripheral blood was sampled at the time of initial diagnosis, prior to any treatment. The 75 to 100 discovery patients were divided at random into training and test sets in a 7:3 ratio. Prospective prediction of ophthalmopathy was tested in an independent validation cohort consisting of under 20 hyperthyroidism patients and around 17 patients who later progressed to ophthalmopathy. After sampling, hyperthyroidism patients received methimazole starting at 30 mg daily, and ophthalmopathy patients received high-dose intravenous methylprednisolone. A discovery cohort of roughly 96 patients, 43 with Graves' ophthalmopathy and about 60 with stable Graves' hyperthyroidism, was used to find distinguishing TCR V-J signatures. In about 6 Graves' hyperthyroidism patients, the study also compared T-cell repertoires from thyroid tissue with T-cell repertoires from blood. The paper describes TCR Vbeta CDR3 sequencing of around 130 peripheral blood samples, made up of about 41 ophthalmopathy patients, roughly 72 hyperthyroidism patients and roughly 17 progressor patients.

The paper's findings and limits, for the study overall: In validation, the model predicted progression to ophthalmopathy with approximately 71% sensitivity and approximately 72% specificity, a median of 6.5 months before onset. Ophthalmopathy was separated from stable hyperthyroidism by a 13 V-J signature model, with approximately 90% sensitivity and about 84% specificity obtained in cross-validation and 80%/75% obtained in testing. No statistical method was used to fix the sample size in advance, and group allocation was not hidden from the investigators. Blood samples also contained most of the expanded thyroid clonotypes (frequency above 0.001), which suggests that blood repertoires may reflect thyroid immune responses.

Its CDR3 holds 18 amino acids, cysteine through phenylalanine. The kept DNA is CDR3 alone, 54 bases in frame from the first base. V is trimmed back by 5 bases and J by 0 bases, and the junction contains 11 bases that no gene match accounts for. Amplification of TCR beta CDR3 regions was carried out from RNA transcripts. A first-round RT-PCR of the TCR CDR3 used the HTBI primer set with the Qiagen OneStep RT-PCR kit. Libraries were constructed in a second round of multiplex PCR, after which size selection and purification were performed. The libraries were sequenced on an Illumina HiSeq2000 using paired-end 100 bp reads. The study's own analysis went as follows. SOAPnuke was used to process the raw data, with reads discarded if the reads contained adapters or uncalled bases, had a mean Phred below 15, or lacked an exact constant-primer or identifier match. High-quality paired reads were merged using COPE v1.2.5, and each unique nucleotide sequence was defined as a clonotype. Clonotypes were aligned to IMGT TRBV, TRBD and TRBJ reference segments using MiTCR v1.1. Analysis was restricted to V-J combinations with a frequency above 0.0001, which covered roughly 99% of repertoires. The TCS score was defined as F50 (clonal expansion) divided by E x V (chaos), with BLOSUM62-based TCRdist calculated between CDR3 peptides within each V-J. Welch's t-statistics and random forest reduced 450 to 600 V-J features to 10 to 15, which were used in a naive Bayes classifier (R e1071). TCRdb redid the processing of the public reads, applying fastp at Q25 and MiXCR, and retained in-frame beta chains. Each entry merges the rows of one CDR3 protein and shows their most common DNA and genes. The V and J calls shown here were made by TCRdb, not taken from the authors' results. The sample table records around 250,000 distinct CDR3 sequences; about 14% of these occur just once. Jointly, the top ten make up roughly 14% of the sample.

About this clonotype: The specificity of this receptor is unknown. Per-base qualities were not stored, and no clone one base away is much larger.

The hyperthyroidism patients were between 18 and 65 years old and newly diagnosed, with a disease duration of less than 2 months. The study excluded patients with uncontrolled infections, other autoimmune diseases, pregnancy or lactation. Diagnoses were established on the basis of clinical symptoms, serum thyroxine and TRAb, thyroid ultrasound, and orbital computed tomography. For progressor patients, blood was drawn at the first diagnosis of hyperthyroidism, before any ophthalmopathy symptoms had appeared. PBMCs were isolated from 8 to 10 ml of fresh peripheral blood by Ficoll-Paque density gradient centrifugation. Progressor patients were first diagnosed with Graves' hyperthyroidism and then developed ophthalmopathy during follow-up. Total RNA was extracted with Trizol reagent, and quality was checked on an Agilent 2100 Bioanalyzer.

Material for sequencing was blood. The chain is assembled from TRBV12-3 or TRBV12-4 and TRBJ2-7, and 12 bases in between align with TRBD2. The receptor was isolated from a woman aged 40-49 years with Graves' hyperthyroidism that later progressed to Graves' ophthalmopathy. The CDR3 here reads CASSPIGGLAGRSYEQYF. The DNA is TGTGCCAGCAGTCCTATCGGGGGACTAGCGGGTCGCTCCTACGAGCAGTACTTC.